This T cell receptor beta chain appears in the sequencing data of a study of OX40 agonist ivuxolimab in advanced cancers. Describing the broader study: The costimulatory receptor OX40 (CD134) was targeted by ivuxolimab, a fully human IgG2 agonistic monoclonal antibody. The paper covers the monotherapy dose-escalation part of the phase I ivuxolimab trial, which included N of about 51 patients. Intravenous ivuxolimab was administered to patients every 2 weeks at six dose levels: 0.01, 0.1, 0.3, 1.5, 3 and 10 mg/kg. Among the approximately 54 dose-escalation patients, around 20 had hepatocellular carcinoma, around 15 melanoma, 9 renal cell carcinoma and 9 head and neck cancer. Partial responses occurred in three dose-escalation patients, of whom one had hepatocellular carcinoma and two had cutaneous melanoma. Prior anti-PD-1, anti-PD-L1 or anti-CTLA-4 therapy was permitted, and approximately 39% of dose-escalation patients had received checkpoint inhibitors. A male proportion of 82.7% and a mean age of approximately 62 years, ranging from about 23 to 79, were recorded for the dose-escalation cohort. Peripheral TCRbeta sequencing was intended to test whether TCR sequence diversity was altered and clonal T-cell expansion was caused by ivuxolimab.

The trial excluded patients who had a history of autoimmune disease or were on systemic immunosuppression. Peripheral blood for TCR sequencing was drawn from every dose cohort at baseline, at cycle 4 day 1 and at cycle 7 day 1. The samples were taken from a phase I, first-in-human, multicenter, open-label dose-escalation trial of ivuxolimab. Adults with locally advanced or metastatic melanoma, renal cell, hepatocellular, or head and neck squamous cell carcinoma were enrolled in the trial. CD4+ and CD8+ T cells were sorted separately from peripheral blood before TCR sequencing. Study-level results and caveats: The antigen specificity of the clonally expanded peripheral T cells was not determined. After ivuxolimab, CD8+ T cells had more expanded clones than CD4+ T cells on average. Low levels of normalized T-cell clonal expansion were also seen in some nonresponding patients. At doses from 0.1 to 3.0 mg/kg, clonal expansion was seen in both CD4+ and CD8+ blood T cells between baseline and week 6. Partial responders in the 0.1-3.0 mg/kg groups had among the lowest normalized peripheral clonal expansion, especially among CD8+ T cells.

Turning to this clone: This clone's antigen is unknown. Base qualities are not recorded, but no much larger clone differs from it by a single base.

Genomic DNA was isolated from the sorted cells so that the TCRbeta CDR3 region could be sequenced. The immunoSEQ Assay was used to sequence the TCRbeta CDR3 regions. This is the immuneACCESS table as TCRdb keeps it, with only in-frame sequences that have V and J called. A part of the clones is gone; compared with another copy, unresolved V genes explain less than half, and the rest is unexplained. In this sample the table shows approximately 61,000 clones, 90% to 95% of which occur a single time. 1.5% to 2% of the sample is taken by the ten largest. V loses 3 bases of germline sequence and J loses 9 bases, and the interval between the two ends is 17 bases. According to the germline V gene (reference sequence), CDR1 reads GTSNPN and CDR2 reads SVGIG. The CDR3 sequence holds 13 residues, the cysteine and phenylalanine included. The read is trimmed to its CDR3 DNA, 39 bases read in frame from base 1.

This specimen was CD4+ or CD8+ T cells sorted from blood, taken in a trial of the OX40 agonist ivuxolimab. The source of this sequence is an adult with an advanced solid tumor such as melanoma, head and neck, liver or kidney cancer. The chain couples TRBV30 to TRBJ1-2; a tentative D match to TRBD1 spans 5 bases. The nucleotide sequence is given as TGTGCCTGGAGCGCGGGGCGAGTTGGCAGCTACACCTTC. It codes for CAWSAGRVGSYTF.